Listed here is a single T cell receptor (beta chain). The sample comes from a study of blood T cell repertoires in COVID-19. Study in general: From the United States, Italy and Spain came samples of acute and convalescent COVID-19. The analysed material was cDNA or gDNA that came from T cells, B-cell-depleted T cells, or PBMCs.

Germline V CDR1 and CDR2: SQVTM, ANQGSEA. Germline trimming cut 5 bases from V and 6 bases from J; bases unmatched to any gene: 6. The CDR3 consists of 13 residues. Methods used by the authors: For nucleated cells, counts were estimated from reference gene primer amplification. Sequencing was performed with immunoSEQ multiplex PCR; in TCRdb, only in-frame clones are kept and a portion is missing. The V and J calls and clone size come from that table; D and trimming were worked out from the DNA. Altogether under 300,000 clones are present, roughly 89% being singletons, with the ten largest covering 1.5%.

The sample was peripheral blood. V gene TRBV29-1 combines with J gene TRBJ1-5; 8 nucleotides match TRBD1. This sequence originates from a woman in her 40s who had recovered from COVID-19. Here the CDR3 reads CSVLQGVGQPQHF. The CDR3 DNA reads as TGCAGCGTTCTACAGGGGGTGGGTCAGCCCCAGCATTTT.